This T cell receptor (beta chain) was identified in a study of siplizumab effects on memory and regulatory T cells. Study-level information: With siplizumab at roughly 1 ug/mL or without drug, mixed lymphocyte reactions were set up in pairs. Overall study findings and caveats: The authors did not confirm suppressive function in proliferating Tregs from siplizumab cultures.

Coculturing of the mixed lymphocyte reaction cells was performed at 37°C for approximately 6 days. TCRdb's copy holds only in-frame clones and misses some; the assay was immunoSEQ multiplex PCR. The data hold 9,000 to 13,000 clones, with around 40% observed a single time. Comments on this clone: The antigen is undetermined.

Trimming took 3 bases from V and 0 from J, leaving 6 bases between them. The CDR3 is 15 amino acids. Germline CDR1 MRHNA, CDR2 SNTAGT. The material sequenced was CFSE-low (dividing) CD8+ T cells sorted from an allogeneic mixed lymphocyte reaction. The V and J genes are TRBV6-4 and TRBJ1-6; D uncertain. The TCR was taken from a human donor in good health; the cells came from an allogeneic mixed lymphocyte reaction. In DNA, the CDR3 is TGTGCCAGCAGTGAGGAAAGCTCCTATAATTCACCCCTCCACTTT. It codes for CASSEESSYNSPLHF.